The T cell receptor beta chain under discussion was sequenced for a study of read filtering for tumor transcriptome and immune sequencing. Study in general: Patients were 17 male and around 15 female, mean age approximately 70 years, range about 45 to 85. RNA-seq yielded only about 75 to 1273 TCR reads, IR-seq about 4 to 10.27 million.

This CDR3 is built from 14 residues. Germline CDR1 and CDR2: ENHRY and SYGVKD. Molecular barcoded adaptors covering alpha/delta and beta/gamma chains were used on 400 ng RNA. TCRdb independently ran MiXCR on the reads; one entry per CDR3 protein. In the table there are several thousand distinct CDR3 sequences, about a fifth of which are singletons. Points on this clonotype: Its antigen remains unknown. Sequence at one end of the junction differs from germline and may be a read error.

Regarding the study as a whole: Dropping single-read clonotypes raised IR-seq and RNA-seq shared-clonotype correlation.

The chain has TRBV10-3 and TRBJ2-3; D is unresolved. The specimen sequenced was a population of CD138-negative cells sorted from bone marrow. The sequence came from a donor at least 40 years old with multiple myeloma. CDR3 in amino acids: CAISESTLTGTQDF. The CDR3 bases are TGTGCCATCAGTGAGTCGACCCTCACTGGTACGCAGGATTTT.